What follows are 15 T cell receptor beta chains derived from one specimen sequenced in a study of T cell clonality in common variable immunodeficiency. Clones were sequenced by immunoSEQ multiplex PCR, and TCRdb holds only the in-frame ones, with some missing. The table lists tens of thousands of clones, with no singletons. Sequences were obtained from peripheral blood mononuclear cells. The receptors were gathered from a person between 18 and 69 years old in good health.

This clone was counted at least ten times. The read finishes 3 residues shy of the CDR3 end, and the germline J gene is used to complete it. This chain joins TRBV20-1 and TRBJ1-1; D is unresolved. CDR1 and CDR2 from the germline V gene are DFQATT and SNEGSKA (reference sequence). Trimming stripped 2 bases from V and 1 base from J, with 5 bases between. The CDR3 loop spans 12 amino acids. The sequenced CDR3 bases are TGCAGTGCTAGACCAGAGAACACTGAA. Its protein is CSARPENTE. The CDR3 in its entirety is CSARPENTEAFF.

In this sample, this clone turned up many times. The CDR3 is cut off 3 residues early in the read; its end comes from the germline J gene. This rearrangement joins TRBV2 to TRBJ2-2; 7 bases line up with TRBD1. This CDR3 comprises 15 residues. Germline lookup yields CDR1 SNHLY and CDR2 FYNNEI. V shed 9 bases and J 0 bases; nucleotides not matched to a gene: 7. The sequenced part of the CDR3 DNA is TGTGCCAGAGGAACCGGGACAGCGAACACCGGGGAG. It yields the protein CARGTGTANTGE. The whole CDR3 sequence is CARGTGTANTGELFF.

The table lists this clone with many counts. The junction departs from germline at one end; a sequencing error may be responsible. From the germline J gene comes the end of the CDR3, since the read stops 3 residues before it. The V and J genes are TRBV28 and TRBJ2-3; D uncertain. The CDR3 length is 15 residues. The V gene's germline CDR1 is MDHEN and CDR2 SYDVKM. The CDR3 reads CAGSLSADSTDTQYF. The sequenced CDR3 bases are TGTGCCGGCAGTTTATCGGCGGATAGCACAGATACG.

This clone was seen ten or more times. Coverage ceases 3 residues before the CDR3 finishes, and the germline J gene fills in the end. The rearrangement uses TRBV7-9 and TRBJ2-1; TRBD2 aligns across 8 bases. This CDR3 comprises 15 residues. Germline V gene data show CDR1 as SEHNR and CDR2 as FQNEAQ (reference sequence). Trimming removed 4 bases from V and 6 bases from J; junction bases left unmatched: 8. The sequenced part of the CDR3 DNA is TGTGCCAGCAGCTCGGAGCGGGAGATTGGCAATGAG. This sequence encodes CASSSEREIGNE. The entire CDR3 protein reads CASSSEREIGNEQFF.

This clone was observed at least ten times. The read ends 3 residues before the CDR3 terminus; that terminus is restored from the germline J gene. This chain connects TRBV5-6 to TRBJ1-5; D gene ambiguous. The V and J ends lost 4 bases and 5 bases respectively, with 7 bases between them. The CDR3 totals 12 residues. Per germline, CDR1 SGHDT and CDR2 YYEEEE. The covered CDR3 bases are TGTGCCAGCAGCCAAAAGGATCAGCCC. Protein: CASSQKDQP. The full CDR3 protein is CASSQKDQPQHF.

Ten or more counts support this clone. The read stops 3 residues short of the end of the CDR3; the missing end is completed from the germline J gene. The V and J genes are TRBV6-1 and TRBJ1-6, with 9 bases matching TRBD1. V shed 2 bases and J 7 bases; nucleotides not matched to a gene: 3. The CDR3 runs 15 residues. The germline V gene encodes CDR1 MNHNS and CDR2 SASEGT. The chain's CDR3 is CASSEQGTGNSPLHF. CDR3 DNA, as far as it was read: TGTGCCAGCAGTGAACAAGGGACAGGGAATTCACCC.

Ten or more counts support this clone. The observed sequence ends 3 residues before the CDR3 terminus, with the missing tail filled in from the germline J gene. This sequence joins TRBV5-1 and TRBJ1-2; 9 positions match TRBD1. Per the germline V gene, CDR1 is SGHRS and CDR2 is YFSETQ. This CDR3 is built from 15 residues. V was clipped by 4 bases and J by 6 bases; unmatched bases: 10. CDR3 sequence: CASSMWDRAADGYTF. The DNA read from the CDR3 is TGCGCCAGCAGCATGTGGGACAGGGCAGCTGATGGC.

This clone was observed many times. The sequenced fragment ends 3 residues before the CDR3 boundary, so the rest is inferred from the germline J gene. The chain employs TRBV20-1 and TRBJ1-5, with 7 bases identical to TRBD1. CDR3 length equals 15 residues. J lost 0 bases, V lost 3 bases, and 5 bases had no gene match. Germline loops: CDR1 DFQATT, CDR2 SNEGSKA (reference sequence). CDR3 DNA, as far as it was read: TGCAGTGCTAGGGGGGACAGCTATAGCAATCAGCCC. Its protein is CSARGDSYSNQP. The whole CDR3 region reads CSARGDSYSNQPQHF.

This clone was seen repeatedly, ten times or more. The chain's CDR3 is CASSEVTGNTGELFF. CDR3 DNA (partial): TGTGCCAGCAGTGAAGTGACAGGGAACACCGGGGAG. The chain has TRBV6-4 and TRBJ2-2, with D possibly TRBD1 on 6 matching bases. The CDR3 extends 3 residues past the end of the read, so its final part is completed from the germline J gene. Trimming shortened V by 3 bases and J by 1 base, and 9 bases separated the two germline ends. Germline V gives CDR1 MRHNA, CDR2 SNTAGT. The CDR3 is 15 residues long.

This clone showed up many times. The read falls 3 residues short of the CDR3 end, and the missing part is taken from the germline J gene. The chain links TRBV9 to TRBJ2-1; 12 bases align to TRBD2. V gave up 3 bases and J gave up 4 bases; unmatched junction bases: 2. This CDR3 spans 15 amino acids. The germline V gene has CDR1 SGDLS and CDR2 YYNGEE. CDR3 DNA, as far as it was read: TGTGCCAGCAGCGCCGGACTAGCGGGATACAATGAG. Translation: CASSAGLAGYNE. The full-length CDR3 reads as CASSAGLAGYNEQFF.

In its sample, this clone was seen many times. The DNA ends 3 residues before the CDR3 does, and the rest of the CDR3 is filled in from the germline J gene. V usage is TRBV7-3 and J usage is TRBJ2-3; a weak D match, TRBD1 (7 bases). Germline CDR1 and CDR2: SGHTA and FQGTGA. V was clipped by 1 base and J by 1 base, with 12 bases between them. The length of the CDR3 is 16 residues. CDR3 DNA (partial): TGTGCCAGCAGCTTAAAAGGGGGCGGGGGCACAGATACG. This translates into CASSLKGGGGTDT. The entire CDR3 protein reads CASSLKGGGGTDTQYF.

Only a few counts were recorded for this clone. Coverage ceases 3 residues before the CDR3 finishes, and the germline J gene fills in the end. The rearrangement links TRBV19 to TRBJ1-3, with no clear D. CDR1 and CDR2 (germline): LNHDA, SQIVND (reference sequence). This CDR3 contains 13 residues. V was shortened by 10 bases and J by 6 bases, with 16 bases between the two germline ends. CDR3 loop: CATGSSPTNTIYF. CDR3 DNA, as far as it was read: TGTGCCACCGGGTCGTCCCCTACAAACACC.

This clone was found many times. The CDR3 end is not reached by the read, which stops 3 residues before it; the germline J gene fills it in. The chain couples TRBV7-3 to TRBJ1-6; weak D call: TRBD1 (5 bases). CDR1 SGHTA and CDR2 FQGTGA come from the germline V gene. V shed 1 base and J shed 7 bases, with 8 bases lying between them. CDR3 length equals 14 residues. CDR3 amino acids: CASSLRRGNSPLHF. CDR3 bases read: TGTGCCAGCAGCTTAAGACGGGGGAATTCACCC.

At least ten counts were recorded for this clone. The read ends 3 residues early relative to the CDR3; the germline J gene fills the gap. The rearrangement joins TRBV28 to TRBJ2-5, with D uncertain. Germline CDR1 MDHEN, CDR2 SYDVKM. CDR3 length: 15 residues. The V gene lost 6 bases and the J gene lost 1 base, with 15 bases spanning the gap. This CDR3 is CASRPSGKGQETQYF. The CDR3 DNA, read in part, is TGTGCCAGCAGACCCTCCGGAAAGGGCCAAGAGACC.

Concerning this clone: The sequenced fragment ends 3 residues before the CDR3 boundary, so the rest is inferred from the germline J gene. The chain uses TRBV13 and TRBJ2-2; 10 bases align to TRBD1. The V gene's germline CDR1 is PRHDT and CDR2 FYEKMQ (reference sequence). Trimming took 4 bases from V and 6 from J; bases not matched to a gene: 5. The CDR3 contains 15 residues. The CDR3 region is CASSSGQGEAGELFF. The CDR3 bases that were read are TGTGCCAGCAGCTCAGGACAGGGGGAGGCCGGGGAG.